This T cell receptor beta chain comes out of a study of control samples from healthy donors and cancer patients. Clones were sequenced by immunoSEQ multiplex PCR, and TCRdb holds only the in-frame ones, with some missing. The sample yields some 130,000 clones, 80% to 95% seen once. This CDR3 has 19 residues. In germline, CDR1 is SGHTA, CDR2 FQGTGA. The ends lost 3 bases at V and 2 bases at J; junction bases unmatched: 11. Specimen: blood. The clonotype comes from a man between 18 and 35 years old in good health. V usage is TRBV7-3 and J usage is TRBJ2-3; 13 bases fit TRBD2. CDR3 bases: TGTGCCAGCAGCTTCACTTGGGAGACTAGCGGGGGGATCACAGATACGCAGTATTTT. This gives the protein CASSFTWETSGGITDTQYF.